The 7 T cell receptor beta chains in this list originate from one sample, sequenced in a study of cytomegalovirus exposure and HLA in healthy donors. PCR employed 60 Vbeta and 13 Jbeta primers. Clones were sequenced by immunoSEQ multiplex PCR, and TCRdb holds only the in-frame ones, with some missing. The top ten clones hold around a fifth of a sample with roughly 72,000 clones, 79% of them seen once. Sequencing used PBMCs. The receptors derive from a woman aged 40 to 49 in good health and CMV-seropositive.

The gene calls are TRBV9 and TRBJ2-7, with 11 bases identical to TRBD2. This CDR3 has 16 residues. The germline V gene encodes CDR1 SGDLS and CDR2 YYNGEE. Trimming removed 2 bases from V and 3 bases from J; junction bases left unmatched: 7. The CDR3 DNA reads TGTGCCAGCAGCGTCTCTAGCGGGAGGAAAAACTACGAGCAGTACTTC. Amino acids: CASSVSSGRKNYEQYF.

The V gene is TRBV6-1, the J gene TRBJ1-2; D possibly corresponds to TRBD1 (5 bases). V lost 6 bases and J 4 bases, leaving 9 bases between the germline ends. The CDR3 length is 12 residues. Germline V lookup: CDR1 MNHNS, CDR2 SASEGT. The CDR3 DNA is TGTGCCAGCAGGACAGAACTCTATGGCTACACCTTC. Its translation is CASRTELYGYTF.

This clone was counted between two and nine times. V usage is TRBV5-1 and J usage is TRBJ2-7; TRBD2 is a possible D gene (5 bases). CDR1 is SGHRS, CDR2 YFSETQ, per germline. The V end lost 3 bases, the J end lost 5 bases, and 15 bases lay between the germline ends. CDR3 size: 14 residues. CDR3 sequence reads: CASSSLGVHNEQYF. As DNA, the CDR3 is TGCGCCAGCAGCTCCCTGGGAGTTCACAACGAGCAGTACTTC.

The sample holds a few counts of this clone. The chain has TRBV7-9 and TRBJ1-6, with TRBD1 matching over 11 bases. The J segment lost 14 bases and the V segment lost 1 base, leaving 10 bases of the junction unmatched. This CDR3 contains 16 residues. The germline V gene encodes CDR1 SEHNR and CDR2 FQNEAQ (reference sequence). The CDR3: CASSLGDRGSLNTLHF. The CDR3 DNA is TGTGCCAGCAGCTTAGGGGACAGGGGGTCATTAAACACCCTCCACTTT. The full variable domain, completed using reference TRBV7-9 and TRBJ1-6, is DTGVSQNPRHKITKRGQNVTFRCDPISEHNRLYWYRQTLGQGPEFLTYFQNEAQLEKSRLLSDRFSAERPKGSFSTLEIQRTEQGDSAMYLCASSLGDRGSLNTLHFGNGTRLTVT.

As DNA, the CDR3 is TGTGCCAGCAGCTTGGGAGGCTACGAGCAGTACTTC. It translates to CASSLGGYEQYF. This sequence joins TRBV5-4 and TRBJ2-7; no definite D call. The CDR3 spans 12 residues. The V gene's germline CDR1 is SGHNT and CDR2 YYREEE (reference sequence). Between the trimmed V and J ends, which lost 0 bases and 3 bases, there was a span of 4 bases.

Within the sample, this clone is medium-sized. This chain uses TRBV19 with TRBJ1-5; 7 bases match TRBD1. Germline CDR1 LNHDA, CDR2 SQIVND (reference sequence). The CDR3 length is 15 residues. V was pared by 5 bases and J by 6 bases, with 10 bases of the junction left unmatched. CDR3 protein: CASSFRQGGGQPQHF. Written as DNA, the CDR3 is TGTGCCAGTAGTTTTCGGCAGGGGGGAGGTCAGCCCCAGCATTTT.

The sample holds a few counts of this clone. The rearrangement joins TRBV2 to TRBJ1-5; 7 nucleotides line up with TRBD1. Germline V gene sequence: CDR1 SNHLY, CDR2 FYNNEI. V lost 2 bases, J lost 0 bases, and 7 bases stayed unmatched. The CDR3 runs 17 residues. The CDR3: CASSESWTGSSNQPQHF. In DNA, the CDR3 is TGTGCCAGCAGTGAAAGCTGGACAGGCTCTAGCAATCAGCCCCAGCATTTT.